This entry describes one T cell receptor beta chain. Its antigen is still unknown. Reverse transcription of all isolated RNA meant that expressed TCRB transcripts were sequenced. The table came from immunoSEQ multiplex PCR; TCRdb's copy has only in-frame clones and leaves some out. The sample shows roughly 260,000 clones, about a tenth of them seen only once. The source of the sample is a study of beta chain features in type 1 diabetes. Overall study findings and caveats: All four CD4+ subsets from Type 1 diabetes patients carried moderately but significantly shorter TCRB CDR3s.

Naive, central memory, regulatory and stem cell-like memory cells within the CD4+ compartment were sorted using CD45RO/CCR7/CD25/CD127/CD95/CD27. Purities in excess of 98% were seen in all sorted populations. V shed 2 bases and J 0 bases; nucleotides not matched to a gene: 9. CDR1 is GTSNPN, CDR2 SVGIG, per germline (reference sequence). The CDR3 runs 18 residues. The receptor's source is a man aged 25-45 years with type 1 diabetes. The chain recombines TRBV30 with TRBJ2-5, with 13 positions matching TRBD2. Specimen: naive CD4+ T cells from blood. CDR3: CAWSKWTSGGDYQETQYF. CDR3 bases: TGTGCCTGGAGTAAGTGGACTAGCGGGGGCGACTACCAAGAGACCCAGTACTTC.